The source of this T cell receptor beta chain is a study of blood T cell repertoires in COVID-19. Study information: PBMCs, B-cell-depleted T cells, or T cells were the source of the cDNA or gDNA that made up the material.

Sequencing used immunoSEQ multiplex PCR; TCRdb keeps in-frame clones, though not all of them. The table shows around 140,000 clones, with 80% to 90% occurring only once. J was trimmed by 5 bases and V by 2 bases; bases with no gene match: 8. The germline V gene has CDR1 MNHNY and CDR2 SVGAGI (reference sequence). This CDR3 has 16 residues. The sample taken for sequencing was peripheral blood. This chain connects TRBV6-6 to TRBJ2-7, with 11 positions matching TRBD2. The receptor's source is a woman in her fifties or sixties with acute or convalescent COVID-19. CDR3 protein: CASSYGSSGREDEQYF. In DNA, the CDR3 is TGTGCCAGCAGTTACGGGAGTAGCGGGAGGGAGGACGAGCAGTACTTC.